What follows is one T cell receptor beta chain and its context. It has no known antigen specificity. One base away there is no much larger clone; base qualities are not given. The library was generated by PCR. The sequencing machine was an Illumina HiSeq 2500. TCR libraries were prepared with molecular barcoding, using unique molecular identifiers to normalize TCRbeta repertoire quantification. In-frame beta chains were kept once TCRdb had trimmed the public reads at Q25 with fastp and called clones with MiXCR. Every entry covers one CDR3 protein and lists the most common genes and DNA from its rows. The sample records 580,000 or so distinct CDR3 sequences, more than 20% of which are singletons. The ten largest clones add up to roughly an eighth of the sample. This specimen's treatment or condition label, per the study, means: allogeneic hematopoietic cell transplantation with graft depleted of TCRalphabeta T cells and CD19 B cells. The transplant recipients were children given TCRalphabeta/CD19-depleted allogeneic hematopoietic cell grafts.

The data were taken from a study of T-cell reconstitution after alpha-beta-depleted transplantation in children (dated by TCRdb to the mid-2010s). A note on the overall study: T-cell immune reconstitution after TCRalphabeta/CD19-depleted allogeneic hematopoietic cell transplantation in children was quantitatively tracked in the study by means of TCR repertoire profiling. Overall study outcomes, separate from this receptor: Over the following months the frequencies of hyperexpanded clones went down, and after one year T-cell counts and TCRbeta diversity were mostly credited to newly produced T cells. About two months after transplant, the apparently early recovery of alphabetaT-cell counts reportedly depended on just several hundred clones that had expanded rapidly and came from non-depleted graft cells. The high TCRbeta diversity at day 60 in some patients was ascribed to recipient T cells and intrathymic progenitors that had survived conditioning.

For this chain, trimming is 5 bases at the V end and 0 bases at the J end, and the number of junction bases without a gene match is 6. CDR1 and CDR2 are read off the germline V gene as SGHAT and FQNNGV. The CDR3 sequence holds 18 residues, the cysteine and phenylalanine included. The CDR3 DNA has 54 bases and is translated from base 1. This TCR derives from a boy under two years old who had a stem cell transplant for acute myeloid leukemia, so the T cells may come from the graft donor. The V gene is TRBV11-2 and the J gene is TRBJ2-3; 15 bases in between match TRBD2. Sequencing was performed on PBMCs, mostly from graft donor cells, taken 360 days after TCRalphabeta/CD19-depleted stem cell transplant. The CDR3 in this case is CASSRTSGGDPSTDTQYF. The DNA is as follows: TGTGCCAGCAGCCGGACTAGCGGGGGGGACCCTAGCACAGATACGCAGTATTTT.